The present T cell receptor (beta chain) was sequenced within a study of T cell responses to AZD1222 COVID-19 vaccine. Study context: Combined were second doses at about 4 or about 12 weeks.

With respect to this clone: Its target is unknown.

Study findings and constraints: Epitopes outside B.1.351 and B.1.1.7 mutated regions reportedly drew nearly half of spike TCRs. Donors in the cohort were predominantly white British and more often female, and clonal diversity was possibly underestimated. Compared with day 0, the breadth and depth of the Spike-specific TCR repertoire rose significantly after two doses of AZD1222.

The CDR3 covers 15 residues. Germline V CDR1 and CDR2: ENHRY, SYGVKD. Germline trimming cut 4 bases from V and 1 base from J; bases unmatched to any gene: 3. Assay used: immunoSEQ multiplex PCR; TCRdb lists only in-frame clones, some missing. The data show some 110,000 clones, 84% seen once. The input for sequencing was peripheral blood, taken on day 0 of AZD1222 vaccination. The chain couples TRBV10-3 to TRBJ2-3; 9 bases line up with TRBD1. This receptor was taken from an adult in good health. The CDR3 DNA reads TGTGCCATCAGTGGTCGACAGGGGGGCACAGATACGCAGTATTTT. Translation: CAISGRQGGTDTQYF.